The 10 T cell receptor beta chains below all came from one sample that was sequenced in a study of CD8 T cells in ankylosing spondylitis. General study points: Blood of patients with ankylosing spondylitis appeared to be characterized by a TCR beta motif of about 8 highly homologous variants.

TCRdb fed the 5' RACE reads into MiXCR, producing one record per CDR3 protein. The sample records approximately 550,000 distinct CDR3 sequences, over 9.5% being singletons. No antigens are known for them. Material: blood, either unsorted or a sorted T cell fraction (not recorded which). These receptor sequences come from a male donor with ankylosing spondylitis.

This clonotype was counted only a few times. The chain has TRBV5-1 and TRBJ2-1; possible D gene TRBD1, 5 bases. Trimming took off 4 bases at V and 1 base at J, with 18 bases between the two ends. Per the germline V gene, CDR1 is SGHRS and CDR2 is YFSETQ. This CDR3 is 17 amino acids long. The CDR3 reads CASSLWAGMDSYNEQFF. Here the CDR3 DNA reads TGCGCCAGCAGCCTGTGGGCAGGGATGGATTCCTACAATGAGCAGTTCTTC.

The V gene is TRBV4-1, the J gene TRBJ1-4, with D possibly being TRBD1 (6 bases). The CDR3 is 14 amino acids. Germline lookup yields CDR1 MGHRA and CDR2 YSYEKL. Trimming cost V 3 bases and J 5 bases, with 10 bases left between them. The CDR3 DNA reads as TGCGCCAGCAGCCATAATCAGGGGAATGAAAAACTGTTTTTT. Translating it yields CASSHNQGNEKLFF.

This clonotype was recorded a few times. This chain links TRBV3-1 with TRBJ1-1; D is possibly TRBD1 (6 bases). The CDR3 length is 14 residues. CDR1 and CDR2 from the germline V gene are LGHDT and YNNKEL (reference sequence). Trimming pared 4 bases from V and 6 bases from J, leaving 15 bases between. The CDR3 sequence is CASSPVQGGSEAFF. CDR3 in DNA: TGTGCCAGCAGCCCGGTACAGGGTGGGTCTGAAGCTTTCTTT. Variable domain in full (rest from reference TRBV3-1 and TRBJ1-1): DTAVSQTPKYLVTQMGNDKSIKCEQNLGHDTMYWYKQDSKKFLKIMFSYNNKELIINETVPNRFSPKSPDKAHLNLHINSLELGDSAVYFCASSPVQGGSEAFFGQGTRLTVV.

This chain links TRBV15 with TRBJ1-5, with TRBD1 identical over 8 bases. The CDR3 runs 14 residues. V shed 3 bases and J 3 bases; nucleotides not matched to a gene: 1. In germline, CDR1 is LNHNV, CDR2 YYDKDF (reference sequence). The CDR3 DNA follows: TGTGCCACCAGCAGGGACAGGGTCAATCAGCCCCAGCATTTT. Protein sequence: CATSRDRVNQPQHF.

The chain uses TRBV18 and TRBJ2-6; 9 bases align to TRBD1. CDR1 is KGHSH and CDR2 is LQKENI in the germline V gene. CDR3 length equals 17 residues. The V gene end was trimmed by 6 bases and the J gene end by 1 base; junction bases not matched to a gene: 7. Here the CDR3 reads CASSQGQGFSGANVLTF. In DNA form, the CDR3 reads TGTGCCAGCTCCCAGGGACAGGGATTTTCTGGGGCCAACGTCCTGACTTTC.

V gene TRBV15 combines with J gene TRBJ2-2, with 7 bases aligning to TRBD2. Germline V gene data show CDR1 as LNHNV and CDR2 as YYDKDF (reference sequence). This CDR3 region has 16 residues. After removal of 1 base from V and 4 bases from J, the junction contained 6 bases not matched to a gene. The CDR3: CATSRGTSVGTGELFF. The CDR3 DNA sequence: TGTGCCACCAGCAGAGGTACTAGCGTGGGCACCGGGGAGCTGTTTTTT.

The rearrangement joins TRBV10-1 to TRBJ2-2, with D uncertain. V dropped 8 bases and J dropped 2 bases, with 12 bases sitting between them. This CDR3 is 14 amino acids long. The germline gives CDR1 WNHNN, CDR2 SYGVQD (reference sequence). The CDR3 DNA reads TGCGCCAGCCTTAGGCGGAGAAACACCGGGGAGCTGTTTTTT. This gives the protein CASLRRRNTGELFF.

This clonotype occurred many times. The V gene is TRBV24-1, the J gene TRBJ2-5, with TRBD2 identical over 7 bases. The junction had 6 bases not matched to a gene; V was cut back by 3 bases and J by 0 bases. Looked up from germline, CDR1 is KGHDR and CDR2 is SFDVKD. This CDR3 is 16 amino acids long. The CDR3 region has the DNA TGTGCCACCAGTGATCCGGGGGGAGAGTACCAAGAGACCCAGTACTTC. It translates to CATSDPGGEYQETQYF.

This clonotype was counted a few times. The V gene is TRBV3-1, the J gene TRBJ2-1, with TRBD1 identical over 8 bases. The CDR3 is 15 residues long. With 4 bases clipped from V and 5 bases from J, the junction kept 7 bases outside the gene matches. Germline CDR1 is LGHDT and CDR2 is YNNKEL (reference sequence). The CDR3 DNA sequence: TGTGCCAGCAGCCCTTACAGGGGGGCGGACAATGAGCAGTTCTTC. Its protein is CASSPYRGADNEQFF.

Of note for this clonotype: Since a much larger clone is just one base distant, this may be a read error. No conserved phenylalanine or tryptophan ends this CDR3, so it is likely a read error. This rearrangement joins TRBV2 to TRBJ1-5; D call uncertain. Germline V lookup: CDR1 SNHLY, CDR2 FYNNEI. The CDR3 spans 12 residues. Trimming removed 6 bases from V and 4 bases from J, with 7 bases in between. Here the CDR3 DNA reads TGTGCCAGCAGGACACAGAATCAGCCCCAGCATCTT. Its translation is CASRTQNQPQHL.